This T cell receptor (beta chain) was sequenced during a study of T cell changes during pregnancy in multiple sclerosis. Clones were sequenced by immunoSEQ multiplex PCR, and TCRdb holds only the in-frame ones, with some missing. The table lists 60,000 to 95,000 clones, 75% to 95% of them singletons. Germline CDR1 and CDR2: SGHTA and FQGTGA. The CDR3 sequence is 15 residues long. V gave up 0 bases and J gave up 4 bases; unmatched junction bases: 5. The sample here was CD4+ T cells from peripheral blood mononuclear cells, taken before pregnancy. This clonotype was obtained from a female donor with multiple sclerosis, enrolled in a pregnancy study. The J gene is TRBJ1-1, the V gene TRBV7-3, with TRBD1 identical over 7 bases. The CDR3: CASSLTGGSVTEAFF. Here the CDR3 DNA reads TGTGCCAGCAGCTTAACAGGGGGCTCGGTCACTGAAGCTTTCTTT. Complete variable domain (other parts from reference TRBV7-3 and TRBJ1-1): GAGVSQTPSNKVTEKGKYVELRCDPISGHTALYWYRQSLGQGPEFLIYFQGTGAADDSGLPNDRFFAVRPEGSVSTLKIQRTERGDSAVYLCASSLTGGSVTEAFFGQGTRLTVV.